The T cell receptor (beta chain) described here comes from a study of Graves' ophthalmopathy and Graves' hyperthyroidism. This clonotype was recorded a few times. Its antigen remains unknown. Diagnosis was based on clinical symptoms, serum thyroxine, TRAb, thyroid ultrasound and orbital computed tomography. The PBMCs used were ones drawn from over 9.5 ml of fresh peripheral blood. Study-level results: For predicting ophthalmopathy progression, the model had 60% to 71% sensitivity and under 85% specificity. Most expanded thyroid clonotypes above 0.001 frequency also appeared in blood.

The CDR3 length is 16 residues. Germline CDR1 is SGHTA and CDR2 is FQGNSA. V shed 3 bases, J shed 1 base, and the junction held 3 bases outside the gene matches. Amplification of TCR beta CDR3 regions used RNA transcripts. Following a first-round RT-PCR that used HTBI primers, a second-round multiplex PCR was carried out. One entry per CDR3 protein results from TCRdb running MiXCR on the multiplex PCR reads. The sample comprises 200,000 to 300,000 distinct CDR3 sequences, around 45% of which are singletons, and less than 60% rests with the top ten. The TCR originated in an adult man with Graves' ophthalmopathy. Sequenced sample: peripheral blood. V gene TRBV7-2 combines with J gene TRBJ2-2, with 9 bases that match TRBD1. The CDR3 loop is CASSLRGQGNTGELFF. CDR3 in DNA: TGTGCCAGCAGCTTGAGGGGACAGGGGAACACCGGGGAGCTGTTTTTT.